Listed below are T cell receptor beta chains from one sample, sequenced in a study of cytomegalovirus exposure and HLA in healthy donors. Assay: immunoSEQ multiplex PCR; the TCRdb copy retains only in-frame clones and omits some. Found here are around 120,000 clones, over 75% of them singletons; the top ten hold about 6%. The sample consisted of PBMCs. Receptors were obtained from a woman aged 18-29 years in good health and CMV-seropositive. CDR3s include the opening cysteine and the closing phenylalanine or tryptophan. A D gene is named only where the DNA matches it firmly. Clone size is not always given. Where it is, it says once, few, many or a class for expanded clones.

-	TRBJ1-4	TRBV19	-	TGTGCCAGTAGTGGGACGGCAGGGAGGAATGAAAAACTGTTTTTT	CASSGTAGRNEKLFF
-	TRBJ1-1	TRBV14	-	TGTGCCAGCAGCCCAGTCCTCCCTCCGTGGCAGGGGCCGTCCGCGAACACTGAAGCTTTCTTT	CASSPVLPPWQGPSANTEAFF
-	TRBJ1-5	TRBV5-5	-	TGTGCCAGCAGCTTGGGCGGGGGCAATCAGCCCCAGCATTTT	CASSLGGGNQPQHF
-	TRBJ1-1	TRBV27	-	TGTGCCAGCAGTTTATCCACAGTTCTGACGGACACTGAAGCTTTCTTT	CASSLSTVLTDTEAFF
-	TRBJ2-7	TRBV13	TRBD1	TGTGCCAGCAGCCAAGGACAGGGGGAGCCCTACGAGCAGTACTTC	CASSQGQGEPYEQYF
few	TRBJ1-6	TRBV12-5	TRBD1	TGTGCTAGTTCGAGGGGGCCGAATTCACCCCTCCACTTT	CASSRGPNSPLHF
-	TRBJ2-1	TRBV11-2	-	TGTGCCAGCAGCCCCATTCCCGGGAGCTACAATGAGCAGTTCTTC	CASSPIPGSYNEQFF
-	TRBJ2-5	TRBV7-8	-	TGTGCCAGCAGCTTACAAAAGACCCAGTACTTC	CASSLQKTQYF
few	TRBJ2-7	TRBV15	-	TGTGCCACCAGCATAGGACAGCGCTACGAGCAGTACTTC	CATSIGQRYEQYF
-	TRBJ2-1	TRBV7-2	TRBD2	TGTGCCAGCAGCTTAGTAGCGGGGGCTAATGAGCAGTTCTTC	CASSLVAGANEQFF
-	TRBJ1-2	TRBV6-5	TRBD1	TGTGCCAGCAGTTATTCCCGACAGGGGGTATCTGGCTACACCTTC	CASSYSRQGVSGYTF
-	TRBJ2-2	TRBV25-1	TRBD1	TGTGCCAGCGCCCGACCGATGGGACAGGGAGGGAACACCGGGGAGCTGTTTTTT	CASARPMGQGGNTGELFF
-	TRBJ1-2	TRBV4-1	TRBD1	TGCGCCAGCAGCCCCGGCCCAGGGGGGTCCTATGGCTACACCTTC	CASSPGPGGSYGYTF
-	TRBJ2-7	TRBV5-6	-	TGTGCCAGCAGCTTGAAACTAGCCGCCTACGAGCAGTACTTC	CASSLKLAAYEQYF
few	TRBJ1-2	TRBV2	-	TGTGCCAGCCCCCGCGGGTGGGGTAACTATGGCTACACCTTC	CASPRGWGNYGYTF
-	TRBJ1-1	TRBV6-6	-	TGTGCCAGCAGTTACTCGGCGGGGAACACTGAAGCTTTCTTT	CASSYSAGNTEAFF
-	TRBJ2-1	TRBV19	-	TGTGCCAGTAGTAAAACGCTAGGGACTTACAATGAGCAGTTCTTC	CASSKTLGTYNEQFF
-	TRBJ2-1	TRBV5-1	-	TGCGCCAGCAGCCCACGCCCCGTGACAGCGTCCTCCTACAATGAGCAGTTCTTC	CASSPRPVTASSYNEQFF
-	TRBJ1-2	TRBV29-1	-	TGCAGTCTAAGCCAAGCACATGGCTACACCTTC	CSLSQAHGYTF
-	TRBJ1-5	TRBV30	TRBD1	TGTGCCTGGAGTGGAGGACAGGGCAGCCAGCCCCAGCATTTT	CAWSGGQGSQPQHF
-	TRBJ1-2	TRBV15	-	TGTGCCACCAGCAGAGCCGGGACATATGGCTACACCTTC	CATSRAGTYGYTF
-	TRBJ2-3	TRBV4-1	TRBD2	TGCGCCAGCAGCCAGCGGGTGACTAGCGGGAGCACAGATACGCAGTATTTT	CASSQRVTSGSTDTQYF
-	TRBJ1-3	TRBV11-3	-	TGTGCCAGCAGCTTAGCACACAATGGAAACACCATATATTTT	CASSLAHNGNTIYF
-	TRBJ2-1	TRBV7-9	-	TGTGCCAGCAGCTTGAGTCGGAGATACAATGAGCAGTTCTTC	CASSLSRRYNEQFF
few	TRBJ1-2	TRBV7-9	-	TGTGCCAGCAGCAAAGGTCGGGTCCACACGTTC	CASSKGRVHTF
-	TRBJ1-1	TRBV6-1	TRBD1	TGTGCCAGCAGTTCACAGGGGGCAATGAACACTGAAGCTTTCTTT	CASSSQGAMNTEAFF
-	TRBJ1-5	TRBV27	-	TGTGCCAGCAGTTTCGCCTACTCAAGCGGAACGGGTCCTCTCCAGCATTTT	CASSFAYSSGTGPLQHF
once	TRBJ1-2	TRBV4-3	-	TGCGCCAGCAGCCAAGAATCGGGGATCAACTATGGCTACACCTTC	CASSQESGINYGYTF
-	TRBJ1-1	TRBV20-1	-	TGCAGTGCTAGCCGACGGGTTGAAGCTTTCTTT	CSASRRVEAFF
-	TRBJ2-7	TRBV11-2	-	TGTGCCAGCAGCCCTCGAGGGAAACTACGGAGCGAGCAGTACTTC	CASSPRGKLRSEQYF
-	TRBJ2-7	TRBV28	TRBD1	TGTGCCAGCAGTATCGGGACAGGGGTCTACGAGCAGTACTTC	CASSIGTGVYEQYF
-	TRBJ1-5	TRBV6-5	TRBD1	TGTGCCAGCAGGAAGACAGGGGCTAGCAATCAGCCCCAGCATTTT	CASRKTGASNQPQHF
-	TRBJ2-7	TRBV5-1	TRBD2	TGCGCCAGCAGCCCAGGACTAGCGGGATTATCCTCCTACGAGCAGTACTTC	CASSPGLAGLSSYEQYF
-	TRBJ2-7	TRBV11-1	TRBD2	TGTGCCAGCAGCTTACTAGCGGGGGATGGTGAGCAGTACTTC	CASSLLAGDGEQYF
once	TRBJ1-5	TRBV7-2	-	TGTGCCAGCAGCCCAGATTCTAGCAATCAGCCCCAGCATTTT	CASSPDSSNQPQHF
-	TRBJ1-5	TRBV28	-	TGTGCCAGCAGGGATCCCGGGCAGCCCCAGCATTTT	CASRDPGQPQHF
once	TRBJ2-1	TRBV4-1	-	TGCGCCAGCAGCCAAGAAGAGGCGGGGACCTATGAGCAGTTCTTC	CASSQEEAGTYEQFF
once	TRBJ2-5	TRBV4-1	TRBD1	TGCGCCAGCAGCCTTCCCAACAGGGGGCTCGGTGAGACCCAGTACTTC	CASSLPNRGLGETQYF
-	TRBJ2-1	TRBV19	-	TGTGCCAGTAGTATTAGGATGGGACTTTCCGCGGATGAGCAGTTCTTC	CASSIRMGLSADEQFF
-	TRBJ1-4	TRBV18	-	TGTGCCAGCTCACCTAGCCGGGGAGGTGAAAAACTGTTTTTT	CASSPSRGGEKLFF
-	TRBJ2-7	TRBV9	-	TGTGCCAGCAGCGTAGCTCAGTCCTACGAGCAGTACTTC	CASSVAQSYEQYF
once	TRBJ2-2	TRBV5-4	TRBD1	TGTGCCAGCAGCCGTGGACAGGGAAGAACCGGGGAGCTGTTTTTT	CASSRGQGRTGELFF
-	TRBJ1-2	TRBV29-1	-	TGCAGCGTTGGTACAGGGTATGGCTACACCTTC	CSVGTGYGYTF
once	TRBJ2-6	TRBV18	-	TGTGCCAGCTCACCGTTAGGAGGGCTCTCTGGGGCCAACGTCCTGACTTTC	CASSPLGGLSGANVLTF
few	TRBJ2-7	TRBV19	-	TGTGCCAGTAGTATTCTCGTCGGTGGGGGGGCCCACGAGCAGTACTTC	CASSILVGGGAHEQYF
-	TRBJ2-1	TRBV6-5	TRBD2	TGTGCCAGCAGTTCGACTAGCGGGAGTATGAATGAGCAGTTCTTC	CASSSTSGSMNEQFF
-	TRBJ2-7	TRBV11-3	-	TGTGCCAGCAGCCCTGGACAACTCCCCTACGAGCAGTACTTC	CASSPGQLPYEQYF
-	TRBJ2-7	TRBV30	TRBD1	TGTGCCTGGACGAGGACAGGGCCCTACGAGCAGTACTTC	CAWTRTGPYEQYF
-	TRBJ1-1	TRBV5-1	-	TGCGCCAGCAGCTTGAATGGAGGAACTGAAGCTTTCTTT	CASSLNGGTEAFF
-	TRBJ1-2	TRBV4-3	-	TGCGCCAGCAGCCAAGAAGGGACGGGACATAAAAACTATGGCTACACCTTC	CASSQEGTGHKNYGYTF
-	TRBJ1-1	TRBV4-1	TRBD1	TGCGCCAGCAGCGAGTTACCGGACAGGGGAATGAACACTGAAGCTTTCTTT	CASSELPDRGMNTEAFF
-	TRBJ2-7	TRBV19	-	TGTGCCAGTAGTATGTGGAGGGGATACGAGCAGTACTTC	CASSMWRGYEQYF
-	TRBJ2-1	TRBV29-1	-	TGCAGCGTTGCATTCCCTGAGCAGTTCTTC	CSVAFPEQFF